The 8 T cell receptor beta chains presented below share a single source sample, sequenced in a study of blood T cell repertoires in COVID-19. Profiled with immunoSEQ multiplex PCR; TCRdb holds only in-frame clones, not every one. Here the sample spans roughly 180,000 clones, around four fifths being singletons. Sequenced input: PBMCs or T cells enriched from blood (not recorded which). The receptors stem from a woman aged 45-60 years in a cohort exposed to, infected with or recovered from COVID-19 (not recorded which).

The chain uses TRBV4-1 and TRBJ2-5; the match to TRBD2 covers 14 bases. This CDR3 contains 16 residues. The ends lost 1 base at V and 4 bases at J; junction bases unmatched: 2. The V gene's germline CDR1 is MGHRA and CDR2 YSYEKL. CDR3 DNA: TGCGCCAGCAGCCAAGCAGGACTAGCGGGAGGAGAGACCCAGTACTTC. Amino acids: CASSQAGLAGGETQYF.

The CDR3 nucleotides are TGTGCCATCAGTGAAGAGGGGAACACTGAAGCTTTCTTT. Protein product: CAISEEGNTEAFF. The chain couples TRBV10-3 to TRBJ1-1, with D hard to call. The CDR3 extends over 13 amino acids. Germline V CDR1 and CDR2: ENHRY, SYGVKD. V lost 3 bases and J 1 base, leaving 6 bases between the germline ends.

CDR3 in DNA: TGTGCCAGCAGCTTAACTAGCGGGGGGGCAAAGGAGCAGTACTTC. Its protein product is CASSLTSGGAKEQYF. The genes are TRBV7-9 and TRBJ2-7; 13 positions match TRBD2. V trimming: 2 bases; J trimming: 7 bases; junction bases outside the gene matches: 5. CDR1 and CDR2 (germline): SEHNR, FQNEAQ (reference sequence). The length of the CDR3 is 15 residues.

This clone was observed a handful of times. The CDR3 region has the DNA TGTGCCTGGAGTCCTGGGACAGTTGAAGCTTTCTTT. This translates into CAWSPGTVEAFF. V and J are TRBV30 and TRBJ1-1; 7 positions agree with TRBD1. V lost 2 bases, J lost 7 bases, and 4 bases stayed unmatched. Germline CDR1 GTSNPN, CDR2 SVGIG (reference sequence). CDR3 length: 12 residues.

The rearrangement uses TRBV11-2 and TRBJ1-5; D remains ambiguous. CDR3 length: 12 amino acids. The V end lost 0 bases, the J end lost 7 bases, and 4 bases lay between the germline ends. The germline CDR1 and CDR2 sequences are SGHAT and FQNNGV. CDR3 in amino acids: CASSLERQPQHF. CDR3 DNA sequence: TGTGCCAGCAGCTTAGAGAGACAGCCCCAGCATTTT.

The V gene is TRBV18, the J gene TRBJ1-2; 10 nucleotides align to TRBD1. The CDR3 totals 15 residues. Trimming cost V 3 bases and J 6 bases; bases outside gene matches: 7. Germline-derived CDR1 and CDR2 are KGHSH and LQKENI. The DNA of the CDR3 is TGTGCCAGCTCACCCCAGGGACAGGGGAACGATGGCTACACCTTC. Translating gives CASSPQGQGNDGYTF.

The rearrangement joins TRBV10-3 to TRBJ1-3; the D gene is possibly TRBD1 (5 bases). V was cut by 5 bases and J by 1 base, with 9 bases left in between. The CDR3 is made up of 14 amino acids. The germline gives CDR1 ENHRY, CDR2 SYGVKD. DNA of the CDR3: TGTGCCATCAGTTCGACAGATTCTGGAAACACCATATATTTT. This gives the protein CAISSTDSGNTIYF.

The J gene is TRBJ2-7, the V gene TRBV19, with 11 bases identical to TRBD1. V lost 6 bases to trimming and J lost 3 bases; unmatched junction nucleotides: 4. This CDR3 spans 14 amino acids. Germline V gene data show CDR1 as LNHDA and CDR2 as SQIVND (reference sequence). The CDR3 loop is CASSPGTGGYEQYF. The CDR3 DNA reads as TGTGCCAGTAGCCCCGGGACAGGGGGCTACGAGCAGTACTTC. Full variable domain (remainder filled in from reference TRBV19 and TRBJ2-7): DGGITQSPKYLFRKEGQNVTLSCEQNLNHDAMYWYRQDPGQGLRLIYYSQIVNDFQKGDIAEGYSVSREKKESFPLTVTSAQKNPTAFYLCASSPGTGGYEQYFGPGTRLTVT.